The rows below give T cell receptor beta chains drawn from one sample of a study of blood T cell repertoires in COVID-19. Some clones are missing from TCRdb's copy, which holds only in-frame ones; the method was immunoSEQ multiplex PCR. The repertoire has fewer than 250,000 clones, over 80% of them found once; the top ten carry approximately 2.8%. Sequenced: PBMCs or T cells enriched from blood (not recorded which). These receptors all stem from a woman aged 25-40 years with acute COVID-19. Both conserved end residues are part of each CDR3. The D gene is left open where the match is weak. Size values are once, few and many counts, or a class for expanded clones, and some rows have none.

d_gene: TRBD2
j_gene: TRBJ2-1
v_gene: TRBV3-1/TRBV3-2
abundance: -
CDR3aa: CASSQEKVRGGYNEQFF
CDR3nt: TGTGCCAGCAGCCAAGAAAAAGTGCGGGGGGGGTACAATGAGCAGTTCTTC

d_gene: TRBD1
j_gene: TRBJ1-2
v_gene: TRBV7-2
abundance: -
CDR3aa: CASSGRTGEGYTF
CDR3nt: TGTGCCAGCAGCGGTAGGACAGGGGAAGGCTACACCTTC

d_gene: TRBD2
j_gene: TRBJ2-7
v_gene: TRBV10-2
abundance: -
CDR3aa: CASREGLAEAYEQYF
CDR3nt: TGCGCCAGCAGAGAAGGACTAGCGGAGGCCTACGAGCAGTACTTC

d_gene: TRBD1
j_gene: TRBJ1-3
v_gene: TRBV4-3
abundance: few
CDR3aa: CASSQEDRRSGNTIYF
CDR3nt: TGCGCCAGCAGCCAAGAGGACAGGAGATCTGGAAACACCATATATTTT

d_gene: -
j_gene: TRBJ1-3
v_gene: TRBV4-1
abundance: few
CDR3aa: CASSQAGANGNTIYF
CDR3nt: TGCGCCAGCAGCCAAGCTGGGGCTAATGGAAACACCATATATTTT

d_gene: TRBD1
j_gene: TRBJ1-5
v_gene: TRBV6-5
abundance: -
CDR3aa: CASRDSGGSQPQHF
CDR3nt: TGTGCCAGCAGAGATTCAGGGGGCTCCCAGCCCCAGCATTTT

d_gene: TRBD1
j_gene: TRBJ1-1
v_gene: TRBV6-5
abundance: -
CDR3aa: CASTAQGGTEAFF
CDR3nt: TGTGCCAGCACCGCACAGGGGGGGACTGAAGCTTTCTTT

d_gene: -
j_gene: TRBJ1-2
v_gene: TRBV7-2
abundance: -
CDR3aa: CASSFTPRSYGYTF
CDR3nt: TGTGCCAGCAGCTTCACCCCCCGTAGCTATGGCTACACCTTC

d_gene: TRBD1
j_gene: TRBJ1-3
v_gene: TRBV4-3
abundance: -
CDR3aa: CASSQAARGVGNTIYF
CDR3nt: TGCGCCAGCAGCCAAGCCGCCAGGGGGGTTGGAAACACCATATATTTT

d_gene: TRBD1
j_gene: TRBJ1-2
v_gene: TRBV4-1
abundance: -
CDR3aa: CASSQPGTGGRGYTF
CDR3nt: TGCGCCAGCAGCCAGCCCGGGACAGGGGGACGGGGCTACACCTTC

d_gene: -
j_gene: TRBJ1-4
v_gene: TRBV6-5
abundance: -
CDR3aa: CASSYRAGEKLFF
CDR3nt: TGTGCCAGCAGTTACAGGGCGGGCGAAAAACTGTTTTTT

d_gene: -
j_gene: TRBJ2-3
v_gene: TRBV11-2
abundance: -
CDR3aa: CASSLGRTSTDTQYF
CDR3nt: TGTGCCAGCAGCTTAGGTAGAACTAGCACAGATACGCAGTATTTT

d_gene: -
j_gene: TRBJ1-5
v_gene: TRBV2
abundance: -
CDR3aa: CASSEIGTNQPQHF
CDR3nt: TGTGCCAGCAGTGAGATCGGTACCAATCAGCCCCAGCATTTT

d_gene: TRBD1
j_gene: TRBJ1-2
v_gene: TRBV5-1
abundance: -
CDR3aa: CASSWDSSGYTF
CDR3nt: TGCGCCAGCAGCTGGGACAGCAGTGGCTACACCTTC

d_gene: TRBD1
j_gene: TRBJ1-1
v_gene: TRBV12-3/TRBV12-4
abundance: -
CDR3aa: CASSSDREAFF
CDR3nt: TGTGCCAGCAGTTCGGACAGGGAAGCTTTCTTT

d_gene: TRBD1
j_gene: TRBJ2-2
v_gene: TRBV19
abundance: -
CDR3aa: CASSPTRRQGGTGELFF
CDR3nt: TGTGCCAGTAGCCCCACCCGAAGACAGGGGGGCACCGGGGAGCTGTTTTTT

d_gene: -
j_gene: TRBJ1-4
v_gene: TRBV5-1
abundance: -
CDR3aa: CASSVRQEDEKLFF
CDR3nt: TGCGCCAGCAGCGTAAGACAGGAAGATGAAAAACTGTTTTTT

d_gene: -
j_gene: TRBJ1-2
v_gene: TRBV10-3
abundance: -
CDR3aa: CAINGQGNYGYTF
CDR3nt: TGTGCCATCAATGGGCAGGGGAACTATGGCTACACCTTC

d_gene: -
j_gene: TRBJ1-1
v_gene: TRBV5-6
abundance: -
CDR3aa: CASSLDGRGNTEAFF
CDR3nt: TGTGCCAGCAGCTTGGATGGCAGGGGGAACACTGAAGCTTTCTTT

d_gene: TRBD1
j_gene: TRBJ2-1
v_gene: TRBV4-1
abundance: -
CDR3aa: CASSQGDSGTGARGEQFF
CDR3nt: TGCGCCAGCAGCCAAGGAGACTCCGGGACAGGGGCCAGGGGTGAGCAGTTCTTC

d_gene: -
j_gene: TRBJ1-5
v_gene: TRBV4-1
abundance: few
CDR3aa: CASSQEGQGQGPQHF
CDR3nt: TGCGCCAGCAGCCAAGAGGGCCAGGGCCAGGGGCCCCAGCATTTT

d_gene: TRBD1
j_gene: TRBJ1-1
v_gene: TRBV25-1
abundance: -
CDR3aa: CASADRGTEAFF
CDR3nt: TGTGCCAGCGCTGACAGGGGCACTGAAGCTTTCTTT

d_gene: -
j_gene: TRBJ1-1
v_gene: TRBV9
abundance: -
CDR3aa: CASSVDGGLMNTEAFF
CDR3nt: TGTGCCAGCAGCGTAGATGGGGGCCTCATGAACACTGAAGCTTTCTTT

d_gene: -
j_gene: TRBJ2-3
v_gene: TRBV9
abundance: -
CDR3aa: CASSVDVYETDTQYF
CDR3nt: TGTGCCAGCAGCGTTGATGTGTATGAGACAGATACGCAGTATTTT

d_gene: TRBD1
j_gene: TRBJ2-1
v_gene: TRBV7-9
abundance: -
CDR3aa: CASSSGQGLNEQFF
CDR3nt: TGTGCCAGCAGCTCGGGACAGGGGCTGAATGAGCAGTTCTTC

d_gene: -
j_gene: TRBJ1-2
v_gene: TRBV7-9
abundance: -
CDR3aa: CASSWAGVGYGYTF
CDR3nt: TGTGCCAGCAGCTGGGCAGGGGTAGGCTATGGCTACACCTTC

d_gene: TRBD1
j_gene: TRBJ1-4
v_gene: TRBV30
abundance: -
CDR3aa: CAWSTGTANEKLFF
CDR3nt: TGTGCCTGGAGTACAGGGACAGCTAATGAAAAACTGTTTTTT

d_gene: -
j_gene: TRBJ1-5
v_gene: TRBV7-6
abundance: -
CDR3aa: CASSLVSGDNQPQHF
CDR3nt: TGTGCCAGCAGCTTAGTATCGGGGGACAATCAGCCCCAGCATTTT

d_gene: -
j_gene: TRBJ2-5
v_gene: TRBV27
abundance: -
CDR3aa: CASSWRSGGKETQYF
CDR3nt: TGTGCCAGCAGTTGGCGAAGCGGCGGGAAAGAGACCCAGTACTTC

d_gene: TRBD2
j_gene: TRBJ2-1
v_gene: TRBV4-1
abundance: -
CDR3aa: CASSLTSGPYNEQFF
CDR3nt: TGCGCCAGCAGCCTTACTAGCGGGCCTTACAATGAGCAGTTCTTC

d_gene: -
j_gene: TRBJ2-4
v_gene: TRBV27
abundance: -
CDR3aa: CASSLIGSLAKNIQYF
CDR3nt: TGTGCCAGCAGTTTAATAGGGAGCCTAGCCAAAAACATTCAGTACTTC

d_gene: TRBD2
j_gene: TRBJ2-5
v_gene: TRBV13
abundance: -
CDR3aa: CASSERGTTQETQYF
CDR3nt: TGTGCCAGCAGCGAAAGAGGGACTACCCAAGAGACCCAGTACTTC

d_gene: -
j_gene: TRBJ1-1
v_gene: TRBV6-5
abundance: -
CDR3aa: CASSYSGGGYTEAFF
CDR3nt: TGTGCCAGCAGTTACTCTGGGGGAGGTTACACTGAAGCTTTCTTT

d_gene: -
j_gene: TRBJ2-7
v_gene: TRBV11-2
abundance: -
CDR3aa: CASSPRYQKAYEQYF
CDR3nt: TGTGCCAGCAGCCCCCGTTATCAGAAAGCCTACGAGCAGTACTTC

d_gene: -
j_gene: TRBJ1-6
v_gene: TRBV7-8
abundance: -
CDR3aa: CASSLGRGISYNSPLHF
CDR3nt: TGTGCCAGCAGCTTAGGAAGAGGGATCTCCTATAATTCACCCCTCCACTTT

d_gene: TRBD1
j_gene: TRBJ1-3
v_gene: TRBV30
abundance: -
CDR3aa: CACSQGNPGNTIYF
CDR3nt: TGTGCCTGTTCACAGGGGAACCCTGGAAACACCATATATTTT

d_gene: -
j_gene: TRBJ1-1
v_gene: TRBV21-1
abundance: -
CDR3aa: CASSKGRDQDLNTEAFF
CDR3nt: TGTGCCAGCAGCAAAGGGAGAGATCAGGACTTGAACACTGAAGCTTTCTTT

d_gene: -
j_gene: TRBJ1-4
v_gene: TRBV7-2
abundance: -
CDR3aa: CASSLPNLNEKLFF
CDR3nt: TGTGCCAGCAGCTTGCCCAACCTAAATGAAAAACTGTTTTTT

d_gene: TRBD1
j_gene: TRBJ1-1
v_gene: TRBV2
abundance: -
CDR3aa: CASSEGGTENTEAFF
CDR3nt: TGTGCCAGCAGTGAAGGAGGGACAGAGAACACTGAAGCTTTCTTT

d_gene: TRBD1
j_gene: TRBJ1-2
v_gene: TRBV6-2/TRBV6-3
abundance: -
CDR3aa: CASSPPGQGTTFYGYTF
CDR3nt: TGTGCCAGCAGTCCACCGGGACAGGGGACTACCTTTTATGGCTACACCTTC

d_gene: -
j_gene: TRBJ1-1
v_gene: TRBV27
abundance: -
CDR3aa: CASSLRGNTEAFF
CDR3nt: TGTGCCAGCAGTTTAAGGGGTAACACTGAAGCTTTCTTT

d_gene: -
j_gene: TRBJ1-2
v_gene: TRBV12-3/TRBV12-4
abundance: -
CDR3aa: CASSPQSNYGYTF
CDR3nt: TGTGCCAGCAGTCCTCAGTCTAACTATGGCTACACCTTC

d_gene: TRBD1
j_gene: TRBJ1-2
v_gene: TRBV7-2
abundance: -
CDR3aa: CASSLARGNYGYTF
CDR3nt: TGTGCCAGCAGCCTAGCCAGGGGGAACTATGGCTACACCTTC

d_gene: -
j_gene: TRBJ1-3
v_gene: TRBV6-1
abundance: -
CDR3aa: CASSESRRNTIYF
CDR3nt: TGTGCCAGCAGTGAATCTAGGAGAAACACCATATATTTT

d_gene: TRBD1
j_gene: TRBJ1-1
v_gene: TRBV3-1/TRBV3-2
abundance: -
CDR3aa: CASSRNKGTGRTEAFF
CDR3nt: TGTGCCAGCAGCCGTAACAAGGGGACAGGGCGGACTGAAGCTTTCTTT

d_gene: -
j_gene: TRBJ2-7
v_gene: TRBV7-9
abundance: -
CDR3aa: CASSREDSYEQYF
CDR3nt: TGTGCCAGCAGCCGCGAGGACAGCTACGAGCAGTACTTC

d_gene: -
j_gene: TRBJ1-1
v_gene: TRBV14
abundance: -
CDR3aa: CASSQHRVRTEAFF
CDR3nt: TGTGCCAGCAGCCAACACAGGGTCCGCACTGAAGCTTTCTTT

d_gene: -
j_gene: TRBJ1-5
v_gene: TRBV5-6
abundance: once
CDR3aa: CASSHYTRNQPQHF
CDR3nt: TGTGCCAGCAGCCACTACACAAGAAATCAGCCCCAGCATTTT

d_gene: -
j_gene: TRBJ1-5
v_gene: TRBV6-1
abundance: once
CDR3aa: CASSELMTGHNQPQHF
CDR3nt: TGTGCCAGCAGTGAATTAATGACAGGTCACAATCAGCCCCAGCATTTT